This T cell receptor beta chain was sequenced during a study of T cell repertoires in cytomegalovirus infection. Whole-study context: Signatures in public TCR beta sequences pointed to both CMV infection and matching HLA type.

On this clonotype: Its specificity is unknown.

Deletions cut 10 bases from V and 6 bases from J, with 26 bases between. The CDR3 spans 16 residues. Germline V gene lookup returns CDR1 SGHVS and CDR2 FNYEAQ. The study, taken as a whole, reports: Carriers of CMV and the relevant HLA type were discriminated by public TCR beta frequency. HLA-C-restricted CMV clonotypes gave the most frequent clonotype in two of eight donors.

TCRdb reanalysed the reads using MiXCR and keeps one entry per CDR3 protein. The repertoire consists of hundreds of thousands of distinct CDR3 sequences, with roughly 24% occurring once and the leading ten covering 7% to 9%. Material for sequencing was CD8+ T cells from PBMCs. This sequence was found in a human donor in good health (CMV status not recorded). Some clones in this sample may be carry-over from other donors' samples. V is TRBV7-6 and J is TRBJ2-3; D not resolved. CDR3 region: CANTLNTARARDTQYF. CDR3 DNA sequence: TGTGCCAACACCCTAAACACCGCCAGAGCCCGGGATACGCAGTATTTT. Drawing the rest from reference TRBV7-6 and TRBJ2-3, the complete variable domain is GAGVSQSPRYKVTKRGQDVALRCDPISGHVSLYWYRQALGQGPEFLTYFNYEAQQDKSGLPNDRFSAERPEGSISTLTIQRTEQRDSAMYRCANTLNTARARDTQYFGPGTRLTVL.